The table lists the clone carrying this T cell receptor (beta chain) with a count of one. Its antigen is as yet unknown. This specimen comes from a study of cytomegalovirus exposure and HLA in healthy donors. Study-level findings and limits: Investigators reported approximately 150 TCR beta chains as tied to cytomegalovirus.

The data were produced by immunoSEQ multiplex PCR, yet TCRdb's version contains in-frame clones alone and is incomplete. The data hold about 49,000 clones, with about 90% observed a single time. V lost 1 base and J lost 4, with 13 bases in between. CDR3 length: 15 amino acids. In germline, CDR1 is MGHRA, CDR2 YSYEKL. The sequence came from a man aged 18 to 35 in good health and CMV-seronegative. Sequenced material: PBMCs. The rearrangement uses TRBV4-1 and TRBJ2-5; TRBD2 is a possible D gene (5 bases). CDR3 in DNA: TGCGCCAGCAGCCAAGTCGAGGGTCCTTCAGAGACCCAGTACTTC. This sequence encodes CASSQVEGPSETQYF.